This is a list of T cell receptor beta chains from one sample in a study of cytomegalovirus exposure and HLA in healthy donors. The protocol was immunoSEQ multiplex PCR, while the TCRdb copy is restricted to in-frame clones and leaves out a portion. Here the sample spans approximately 160,000 clones, around 77% being singletons. Sequenced: PBMCs. The receptors were sampled from a woman under 40 in good health and CMV-seronegative. The CDR3 runs from the conserved cysteine through the conserved F or W. A D gene is named only where the DNA matches it firmly. For some rows the clone size is stated as once, few or many, or as a class when expanded; others skip it.

d_gene: NA; abundance: NA; v_gene: TRBV29-1; j_gene: TRBJ2-5; len: 12; CDR3nt: TGCAGCGTTGAGAACGGCAGGGAGACCCAGTACTTC; CDR3aa: CSVENGRETQYF
d_gene: TRBD2; abundance: NA; v_gene: TRBV6-5; j_gene: TRBJ2-5; len: 15; CDR3nt: TGTGCCAGCAGCCCCTACGGGCGGGGGGGACAAGAGCAGTACTTC; CDR3aa: CASSPYGRGGQEQYF
d_gene: NA; abundance: few; v_gene: TRBV2; j_gene: TRBJ1-3; len: 14; CDR3nt: TGTGCCAGCAAACGACAGGCCTCTGGAAACACCATATATTTT; CDR3aa: CASKRQASGNTIYF
d_gene: NA; abundance: NA; v_gene: TRBV10-2; j_gene: TRBJ2-7; len: 14; CDR3nt: TGCGCCAGCAGTGAGAGGGGGTCCTCCTACGAGCAGTACTTC; CDR3aa: CASSERGSSYEQYF
d_gene: NA; abundance: NA; v_gene: TRBV2; j_gene: TRBJ2-1; len: 13; CDR3nt: TGTGCCAGCCGGGACTTATTCTACAATGAGCAGTTCTTC; CDR3aa: CASRDLFYNEQFF
d_gene: TRBD1; abundance: NA; v_gene: TRBV30; j_gene: TRBJ2-7; len: 13; CDR3nt: TGTGCCCGAGGGACAGGGATAATCGACGAGCAGTACTTC; CDR3aa: CARGTGIIDEQYF
d_gene: TRBD2; abundance: NA; v_gene: TRBV11-1; j_gene: TRBJ2-7; len: 15; CDR3nt: TGTGCCAGCAGCCCAGCGGGGGCCTGGCTCTACGAGCAGTACTTC; CDR3aa: CASSPAGAWLYEQYF
d_gene: TRBD2; abundance: once; v_gene: TRBV27; j_gene: TRBJ2-5; len: 17; CDR3nt: TGTGCCAGCAGTTCCCTATCCCAACTAGCGGGATGGGAGACCCAGTACTTC; CDR3aa: CASSSLSQLAGWETQYF
d_gene: TRBD1; abundance: few; v_gene: TRBV19; j_gene: TRBJ2-7; len: 14; CDR3nt: TGTGCCAGTAGTACCCGGGACAGACCCTACGAGCAGTACTTC; CDR3aa: CASSTRDRPYEQYF
d_gene: NA; abundance: NA; v_gene: TRBV5-6; j_gene: TRBJ2-7; len: 13; CDR3nt: TGTGCCAGCAGCTTGGAACAATTTTACGAGCAGTACTTC; CDR3aa: CASSLEQFYEQYF
d_gene: TRBD2; abundance: few; v_gene: TRBV19; j_gene: TRBJ2-3; len: 16; CDR3nt: TGTGCCAGTAGTATTGATAGCGGGAGTAGGACAGATACGCAGTATTTT; CDR3aa: CASSIDSGSRTDTQYF
d_gene: NA; abundance: NA; v_gene: TRBV9; j_gene: TRBJ2-7; len: 13; CDR3nt: TGTGCCAGCAGCCCCGGGGGCTCCTACGAGCAGTACTTC; CDR3aa: CASSPGGSYEQYF
d_gene: NA; abundance: NA; v_gene: TRBV11-3; j_gene: TRBJ1-3; len: 14; CDR3nt: TGTGCCAGCAGCCCAACTTACCCTGGAAACACCATATATTTT; CDR3aa: CASSPTYPGNTIYF
d_gene: NA; abundance: NA; v_gene: TRBV29-1; j_gene: TRBJ1-1; len: 12; CDR3nt: TGCAGCGTTGAGGGGTGGGAGACTGAAGCTTTCTTT; CDR3aa: CSVEGWETEAFF
d_gene: TRBD1; abundance: NA; v_gene: TRBV4-3; j_gene: TRBJ2-2; len: 17; CDR3nt: TGCGCCAGCAGCCAAAAGGGGACAGGGAGTTATGGCGGGGAGCTGTTTTTT; CDR3aa: CASSQKGTGSYGGELFF
d_gene: TRBD1; abundance: few; v_gene: TRBV7-8; j_gene: TRBJ1-2; len: 14; CDR3nt: TGTGCCAGCAGCTTAGGGGAGGGGGCGGGGGGCTACCCCTTC; CDR3aa: CASSLGEGAGGYPF
d_gene: NA; abundance: NA; v_gene: TRBV19; j_gene: TRBJ2-1; len: 15; CDR3nt: TGTGCCAGTAGTATCACCGGGGGACGGTACAATGAGCAGTTCTTC; CDR3aa: CASSITGGRYNEQFF